The 4 T cell receptor beta chains below come from one sample, sequenced in a study of siplizumab effects on memory and regulatory T cells. Clones were sequenced by immunoSEQ multiplex PCR, and TCRdb holds only the in-frame ones, with some missing. The sample lists under 130,000 clones; 90% to 95% were seen once. The material sequenced was CD4+ T cells sorted from blood. These TCRs come from a human donor in good health.

The rearrangement joins TRBV7-9 to TRBJ2-5, with a tentative D call TRBD1 (7 bases). From germline, CDR1 is SEHNR and CDR2 FQNEAQ (reference sequence). V shed 5 bases and J shed 8 bases, with 15 bases lying between them. The CDR3 contains 13 residues. CDR3 DNA: TGTGCCAGCAGCCCAGGGGGGCTAGATACCCAGTACTTC. It is translated as CASSPGGLDTQYF.

The V gene is TRBV5-5, the J gene TRBJ2-2, with 9 bases lining up with TRBD1. Per germline, CDR1 SGHKS and CDR2 YYEKEE (reference sequence). This CDR3 is 15 amino acids long. Trimming cost V 9 bases and J 4 bases; bases outside gene matches: 10. CDR3 nucleotides: TGTGCCACCCGGGACAGGGAGGGTGGCACCGGGGAGCTGTTTTTT. Protein sequence: CATRDREGGTGELFF.

This chain links TRBV2 with TRBJ1-1, with TRBD1 identical over 7 bases. The length of the CDR3 is 14 residues. Trimming at V came to 6 bases and at J to 5 bases, leaving 9 bases not matched to a gene. CDR1 and CDR2 (germline): SNHLY, FYNNEI. CDR3 sequence reads: CASRQGLGWTEAFF. The DNA for the CDR3 is TGTGCCAGCAGACAGGGGCTCGGGTGGACTGAAGCTTTCTTT.

V is TRBV9 and J is TRBJ2-1; 7 bases line up with TRBD2. The V gene's germline CDR1 is SGDLS and CDR2 YYNGEE. J gave up 9 bases and V 0 bases, and 9 bases lay outside the gene matches. CDR3 size: 15 residues. CDR3 sequence reads: CASSVVPGGSGEQFF. CDR3 bases: TGTGCCAGCAGCGTAGTTCCGGGAGGATCGGGTGAGCAGTTCTTC.